This T cell receptor beta chain was recorded in a study of blood T cell repertoires in COVID-19. Looking at the study overall: Acute and convalescent COVID-19 samples came from the United States, Italy and Spain. The analysed material was cDNA or gDNA that came from T cells, B-cell-depleted T cells, or PBMCs.

As handled by the study authors: Using reference gene primer amplification, nucleated cell counts were estimated. TCRdb keeps only in-frame clones here, not all; method: immunoSEQ multiplex PCR. V and J calls and clone size are copied from that table; D and trimming were computed from the DNA. The table records 200,000 to 250,000 clones, about 88% of them present only once. V lost 9 bases to trimming and J lost 6 bases; unmatched junction nucleotides: 16. This CDR3 comprises 16 residues. Germline CDR1 SEHNR, CDR2 FQNEAQ (reference sequence). The J gene is TRBJ2-7, the V gene TRBV7-9; 11 bases fit TRBD1. Sequenced input: peripheral blood. The TCR sequence derives from a man between 65 and 85 years old with acute or convalescent COVID-19. For the CDR3, the DNA is TGTGCCAGTAAAACTTGGGCCGGGACAGGGGGTGGCGAGCAGTACTTC. Its translation is CASKTWAGTGGGEQYF.